This T cell receptor (beta chain) was observed in a study of beta chain features in type 1 diabetes. Study summary: There were 90 million to 110 million sorted cells examined across all samples. Study-wide results and caveats: In type 1 diabetes patients, VDJ junctions had fewer insertions; deletions at these junctions were more frequent. In all four CD4+ subsets, TCRB CDR3 length was significantly, moderately reduced in type 1 diabetes.

Germline V gene lookup returns CDR1 MDHEN and CDR2 SYDVKM. This CDR3 is 15 amino acids long. V lost 5 bases, J lost 0 bases, and 2 bases stayed unmatched. Concerning this clone: The target antigen is unknown.

The entirety of the isolated RNA underwent reverse transcription, so expressed TCRB transcripts were sequenced. Reads from naive, central memory and regulatory T cell samples averaged about 3.3 million. The data were produced by immunoSEQ multiplex PCR, yet TCRdb's version contains in-frame clones alone and is incomplete. The sample comprises 300,000 or so clones, around an eighth of which are singletons, and roughly 0.015% rests with the top ten. The sequenced material came from naive CD4+ T cells from blood. The chain has TRBV28 and TRBJ1-5, with TRBD1 matching 9 bases. The origin of this receptor is a woman aged 18-30 years with type 1 diabetes. CDR3 DNA: TGTGCCAGCAGTACAGGGGGCTTTAGCAATCAGCCCCAGCATTTT. This codes for CASSTGGFSNQPQHF.